Presented here are 16 T cell receptor beta chains from one specimen sequenced in a study of beta chain features in type 1 diabetes. As every portion of the isolated RNA was reverse transcribed, the sequencing read expressed TCRB transcripts. Some clones are missing from TCRdb's copy, which holds only in-frame ones; the method was immunoSEQ multiplex PCR. The table has about 40,000 clones, around 48% seen once. What was sequenced was central memory CD4+ T cells from blood. Receptor source: a woman aged 18-29 years in good health.

The V call is TRBV27, the J call TRBJ1-6; TRBD1 aligns across 7 bases. The CDR3 loop spans 15 amino acids. J lost 7 bases, V lost 5 bases, and 8 bases had no gene match. Germline CDR1 MNHEY, CDR2 SMNVEV (reference sequence). Here the CDR3 DNA reads TGTGCCAGCAGTAAACAAGGGGGCCGGAATTCACCCCTCCACTTT. Its translation is CASSKQGGRNSPLHF.

The rearrangement uses TRBV5-4 and TRBJ2-7; D is unclear. CDR1 SGHNT and CDR2 YYREEE come from the germline V gene (reference sequence). The CDR3 totals 14 residues. Trimming shortened V by 0 bases and J by 0 bases, and 7 bases separated the two germline ends. The CDR3 DNA is TGTGCCAGCAGCTTGGAGTCCAGCTCCTACGAGCAGTACTTC. It codes for CASSLESSSYEQYF.

A few counts support this clone. The rearrangement joins TRBV7-2 to TRBJ1-2, with 9 bases fitting TRBD1. The germline CDR1 and CDR2 sequences are SGHTA and FQGNSA. After removal of 1 base from V and 8 bases from J, the junction contained 11 bases not matched to a gene. The CDR3 consists of 16 residues. The CDR3 bases are TGTGCCAGCAGCTTAGACCCGAAGGGACAGGGTAACGGCTACACCTTC. Its translation is CASSLDPKGQGNGYTF.

This chain connects TRBV5-4 to TRBJ2-2; 7 bases agree with TRBD2. J gave up 2 bases and V 3 bases, and 7 bases lay outside the gene matches. The CDR3 covers 16 residues. The germline gives CDR1 SGHNT, CDR2 YYREEE (reference sequence). DNA of the CDR3: TGTGCCAGCAGCTCACGGACTAGGTCCAACACCGGGGAGCTGTTTTTT. Translating it yields CASSSRTRSNTGELFF.

The chain links TRBV25-1 to TRBJ2-4; 7 nucleotides line up with TRBD1. Germline V gene data show CDR1 as MGHDK and CDR2 as SYGVNS. CDR3 length: 14 residues. With V trimmed by 5 bases and J by 8 bases, 9 bases remained unmatched. The CDR3, as DNA: TGTGCCAGCAGTAGACAGGGTGGTCTTGACATTCAGTACTTC. It codes for CASSRQGGLDIQYF.

For the CDR3, the DNA is TGTGCCTGGAGTGTACTAGCGAGCTCCTACAATGAGCAGTTCTTC. Protein product: CAWSVLASSYNEQFF. The genes are TRBV30 and TRBJ2-1; 7 bases line up with TRBD2. The CDR3 contains 15 residues. The germline CDR1 and CDR2 sequences are GTSNPN and SVGIG (reference sequence). Trimming took 0 bases from V and 0 from J; bases not matched to a gene: 2.

This clone appeared a few times. The rearrangement uses TRBV7-3 and TRBJ2-1; possible D gene TRBD1, 6 bases. This CDR3 contains 18 residues. The germline V gene encodes CDR1 SGHTA and CDR2 FQGTGA. Trimming removed 5 bases from V and 0 bases from J, with 20 bases in between. For the CDR3, the DNA is TGTGCCAGCAGCGCCAGACAGGTGGCCCTTAGCTCCTACAATGAGCAGTTCTTC. This translates into CASSARQVALSSYNEQFF.

This clone showed up just a few times. The chain couples TRBV7-9 to TRBJ1-2; 10 bases match TRBD1. The V gene's germline CDR1 is SEHNR and CDR2 FQNEAQ (reference sequence). With V trimmed by 5 bases and J by 4 bases, 4 bases remained unmatched. The CDR3 sequence is 14 residues long. The CDR3 is CASSQTGGSYGYTF. The CDR3, as DNA: TGTGCCAGCAGCCAGACAGGGGGCTCCTATGGCTACACCTTC.

This clone was recorded a few times. The gene calls are TRBV2 and TRBJ1-2; no reliable D call. Trimming removed 0 bases from V and 5 bases from J, with 7 bases in between. Germline V gives CDR1 SNHLY, CDR2 FYNNEI. The CDR3 sequence is 13 residues long. The CDR3 nucleotides read TGTGCCAGCAGTGAAGCGCGGGAGTATGGCTACACCTTC. Amino acids: CASSEAREYGYTF. The variable domain in full, completed from reference TRBV2 and TRBJ1-2, reads EPEVTQTPSHQVTQMGQEVILRCVPISNHLYFYWYRQILGQKVEFLVSFYNNEISEKSEIFDDQFSVERPDGSNFTLKIRSTKLEDSAMYFCASSEAREYGYTFGSGTRLTVV.

J is TRBJ2-5 and V is TRBV9; 15 positions agree with TRBD2. The CDR3 spans 18 residues. The ends lost 0 bases at V and 1 base at J; junction bases unmatched: 4. Germline values: CDR1 SGDLS, CDR2 YYNGEE. The CDR3 region has the DNA TGTGCCAGCAGCGTAGCATGGACTAGCGGGAGGGCCCAAGAGACCCAGTACTTC. Translating gives CASSVAWTSGRAQETQYF.

As DNA, the CDR3 is TGTGCCAGCAGCTTAGTCGCGGGACCCACAGATACGCAGTATTTT. It is translated as CASSLVAGPTDTQYF. The genes are TRBV11-2 and TRBJ2-3, with TRBD2 as a possible D gene (6 bases). V was trimmed by 1 base and J by 2 bases, leaving 10 bases between them. CDR1 is SGHAT and CDR2 is FQNNGV in the germline V gene. The length of the CDR3 is 15 residues.

This chain uses TRBV5-1 with TRBJ2-7; 13 bases match TRBD2. V shed 0 bases and J 3 bases; nucleotides not matched to a gene: 6. CDR3 size: 17 residues. CDR1 is SGHRS and CDR2 is YFSETQ in the germline V gene. Here the CDR3 DNA reads TGCGCCAGCAGCTTGGCCGTCGGGACTAGCGGGATCTACGAGCAGTACTTC. Translation gives CASSLAVGTSGIYEQYF.

The rearrangement links TRBV5-1 to TRBJ2-2, with D unclear. Germline CDR1 is SGHRS and CDR2 is YFSETQ. This CDR3 has 15 amino acids. The V end was cut by 2 bases, the J end by 3 bases, with 11 bases between. The CDR3 sequence: CASSFGTVYTGELFF. The CDR3 DNA is TGCGCCAGCAGCTTTGGCACCGTTTACACCGGGGAGCTGTTTTTT. Filled out from reference TRBV5-1 and TRBJ2-2, the complete variable domain reads KAGVTQTPRYLIKTRGQQVTLSCSPISGHRSVSWYQQTPGQGLQFLFEYFSETQRNKGNFPGRFSGRQFSNSRSEMNVSTLELGDSALYLCASSFGTVYTGELFFGEGSRLTVL.

The chain employs TRBV6-5 and TRBJ1-6, with 9 bases aligning to TRBD1. This CDR3 is built from 16 residues. Trimming cost V 2 bases and J 7 bases; bases outside gene matches: 6. Germline V gene data show CDR1 as MNHEY and CDR2 as SVGAGI. The CDR3 sequence: CASSYPRDRVNSPLHF. In DNA, the CDR3 is TGTGCCAGCAGTTACCCCAGGGACAGGGTGAATTCACCCCTCCACTTT.

This chain joins TRBV5-1 and TRBJ1-1; D is unclear. The CDR3 spans 14 residues. From germline, CDR1 is SGHRS and CDR2 YFSETQ. The V and J ends lost 0 bases and 1 base respectively, with 7 bases between them. In nucleotides, the CDR3 is TGCGCCAGCAGCTTGGAGTTCGGGAACACTGAAGCTTTCTTT. Amino acid sequence: CASSLEFGNTEAFF.

This clone was picked up one time. The chain has TRBV25-1 and TRBJ1-1, with TRBD1 identical over 8 bases. Germline V lookup: CDR1 MGHDK, CDR2 SYGVNS. The CDR3 runs 14 residues. Germline trimming cut 8 bases from V and 0 bases from J; bases unmatched to any gene: 5. CDR3 nucleotide sequence: TGTGCCAGCGGACAGGGCTTCATGAACACTGAAGCTTTCTTT. The encoded protein is CASGQGFMNTEAFF.